This T cell receptor beta chain originates from a study of cytomegalovirus exposure and HLA in healthy donors. Study observations and caveats: Prediction of most subjects' HLA-A and HLA-B alleles by TCR beta sequences was reportedly accurate. A missense DCLRE1C variant was associated with V- and J-gene trimming of TCR beta chains in a later analysis, and an independent cohort replicated the association. Rarity held for most TCR sequences, but there were some public TCRs that occurred in many donors.

The CDR3 covers 15 residues. V lost 1 base and J lost 4; bases outside the gene matches: 3. Germline-derived CDR1 and CDR2 are MNHEY and SVGAGI. The table lists this clone with a count of one. Antigen unknown. The study ran its PCR with 60 Vbeta and 13 Jbeta primers. Original processing methods: A later analysis tallied approximately 78 million unique TCR beta chains, about 12 million of them shared. The protocol was immunoSEQ multiplex PCR, while the TCRdb copy is restricted to in-frame clones and leaves out a portion. D and trimming come from the DNA, and the V and J calls and clone size come from that table. The sample shows 75,000 or so clones, around 70% of them seen only once.

The J gene is TRBJ1-4, the V gene TRBV6-5; 7 bases agree with TRBD1. The sample consisted of PBMCs. This receptor was obtained from a young woman in good health and CMV-seropositive. The DNA of the CDR3 is TGTGCCAGCAGTTACTTAACAGGGGATAATGAAAAACTGTTTTTT. Its protein product is CASSYLTGDNEKLFF.